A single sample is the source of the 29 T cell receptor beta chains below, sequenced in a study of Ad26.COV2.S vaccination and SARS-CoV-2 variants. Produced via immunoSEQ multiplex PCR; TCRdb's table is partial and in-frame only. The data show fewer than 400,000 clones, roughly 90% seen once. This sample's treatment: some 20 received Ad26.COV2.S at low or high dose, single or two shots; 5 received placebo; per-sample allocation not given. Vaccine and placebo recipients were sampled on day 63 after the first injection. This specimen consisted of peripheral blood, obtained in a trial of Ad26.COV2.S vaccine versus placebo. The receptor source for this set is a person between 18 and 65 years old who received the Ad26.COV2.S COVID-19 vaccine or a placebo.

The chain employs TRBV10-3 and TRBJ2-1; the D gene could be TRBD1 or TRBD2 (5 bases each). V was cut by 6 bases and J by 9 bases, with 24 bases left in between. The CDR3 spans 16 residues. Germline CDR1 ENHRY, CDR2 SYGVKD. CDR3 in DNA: TGTGCCATCAGACCGCCCCGGGACGAAGCATCGGGTGAGCAGTTCTTC. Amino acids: CAIRPPRDEASGEQFF.

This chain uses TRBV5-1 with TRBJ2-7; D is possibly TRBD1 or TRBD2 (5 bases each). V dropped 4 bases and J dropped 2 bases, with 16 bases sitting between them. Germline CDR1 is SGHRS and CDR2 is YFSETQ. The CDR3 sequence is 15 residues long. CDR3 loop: CASSRDGSFTYEQYF. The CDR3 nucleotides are TGCGCCAGCAGCCGGGACGGGTCGTTCACCTACGAGCAGTACTTC.

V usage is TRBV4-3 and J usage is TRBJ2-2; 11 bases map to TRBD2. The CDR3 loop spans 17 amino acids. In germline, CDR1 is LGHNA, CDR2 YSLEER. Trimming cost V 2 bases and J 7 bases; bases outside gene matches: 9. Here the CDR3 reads CASSQIIAGGLGGELFF. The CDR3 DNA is TGCGCCAGCAGCCAAATTATAGCGGGAGGGCTAGGCGGGGAGCTGTTTTTT.

CDR3 in DNA: TGTGCCAGCAGCTTGGGGGCAGGGCGGTTCTTC. Translation: CASSLGAGRFF. This chain joins TRBV5-6 and TRBJ2-1, with a tentative D call TRBD1 (5 bases). CDR3 length: 11 residues. V was trimmed by 0 bases and J by 15 bases, leaving 10 bases between them. Germline CDR1 SGHDT, CDR2 YYEEEE.

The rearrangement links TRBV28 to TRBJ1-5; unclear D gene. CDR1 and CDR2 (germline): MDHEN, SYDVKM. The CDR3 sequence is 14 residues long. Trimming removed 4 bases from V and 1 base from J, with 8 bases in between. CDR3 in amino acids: CASSSGGSNQPQHF. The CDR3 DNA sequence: TGTGCCAGCAGTTCCGGTGGGAGCAATCAGCCCCAGCATTTT.

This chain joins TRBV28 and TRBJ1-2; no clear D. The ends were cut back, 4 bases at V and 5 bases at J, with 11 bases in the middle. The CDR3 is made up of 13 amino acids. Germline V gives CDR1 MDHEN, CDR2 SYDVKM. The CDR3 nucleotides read TGTGCCAGCAGTTGGGAGGGCCGATATGGCTACACCTTC. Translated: CASSWEGRYGYTF.

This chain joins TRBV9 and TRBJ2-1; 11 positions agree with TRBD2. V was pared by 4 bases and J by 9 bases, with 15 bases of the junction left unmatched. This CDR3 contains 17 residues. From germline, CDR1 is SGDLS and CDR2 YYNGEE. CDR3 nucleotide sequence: TGTGCCAGCAGCCCCCCCCAATGGCTAGCGGGAGGAAGTGAGCAGTTCTTC. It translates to CASSPPQWLAGGSEQFF.

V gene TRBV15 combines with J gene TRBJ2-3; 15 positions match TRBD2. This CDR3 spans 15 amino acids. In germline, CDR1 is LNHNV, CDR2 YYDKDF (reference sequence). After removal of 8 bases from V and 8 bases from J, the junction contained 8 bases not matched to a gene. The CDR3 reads CATGTSGGNWATQYF. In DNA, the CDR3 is TGTGCCACCGGGACTAGCGGGGGGAACTGGGCTACGCAGTATTTT.

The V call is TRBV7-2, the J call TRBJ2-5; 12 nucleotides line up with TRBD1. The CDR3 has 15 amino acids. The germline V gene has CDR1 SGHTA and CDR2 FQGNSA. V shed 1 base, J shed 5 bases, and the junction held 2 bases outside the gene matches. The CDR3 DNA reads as TGTGCCAGCAGCTTAGTCGGGACAGGGGGCGAGACCCAGTACTTC. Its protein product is CASSLVGTGGETQYF.

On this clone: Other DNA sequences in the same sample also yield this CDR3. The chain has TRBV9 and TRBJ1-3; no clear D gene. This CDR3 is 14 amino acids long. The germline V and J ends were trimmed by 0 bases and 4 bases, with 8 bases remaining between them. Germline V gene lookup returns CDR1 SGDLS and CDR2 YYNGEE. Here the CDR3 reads CASSVAAAGNTIYF. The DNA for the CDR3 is TGTGCCAGCAGCGTAGCGGCGGCAGGAAACACCATATATTTT.

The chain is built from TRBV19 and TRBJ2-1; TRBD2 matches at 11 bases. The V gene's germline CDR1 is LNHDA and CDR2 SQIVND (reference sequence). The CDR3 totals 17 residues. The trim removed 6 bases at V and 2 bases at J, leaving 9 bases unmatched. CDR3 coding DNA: TGTGCCAGTAGCTTGACTAGCGGGATGTCGCCCTACAATGAGCAGTTCTTC. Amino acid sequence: CASSLTSGMSPYNEQFF.

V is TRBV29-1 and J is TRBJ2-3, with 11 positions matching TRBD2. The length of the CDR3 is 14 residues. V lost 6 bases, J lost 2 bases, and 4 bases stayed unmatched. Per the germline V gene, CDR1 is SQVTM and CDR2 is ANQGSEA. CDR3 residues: CSVRLAGNTDTQYF. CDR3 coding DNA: TGCAGCGTCCGACTAGCGGGGAACACAGATACGCAGTATTTT.

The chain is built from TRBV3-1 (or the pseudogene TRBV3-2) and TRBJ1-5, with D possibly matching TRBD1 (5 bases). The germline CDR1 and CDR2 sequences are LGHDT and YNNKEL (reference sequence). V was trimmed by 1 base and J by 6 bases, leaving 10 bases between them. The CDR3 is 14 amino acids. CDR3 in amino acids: CASSQAGGSQPQHF. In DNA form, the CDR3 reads TGTGCCAGCAGCCAAGCCGGGGGAAGTCAGCCCCAGCATTTT.

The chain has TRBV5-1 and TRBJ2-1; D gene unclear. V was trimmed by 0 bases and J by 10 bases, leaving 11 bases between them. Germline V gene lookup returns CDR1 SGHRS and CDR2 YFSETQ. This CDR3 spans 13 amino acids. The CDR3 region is CASSLVAKAEQFF. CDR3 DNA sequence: TGCGCCAGCAGCTTGGTGGCCAAGGCAGAGCAGTTCTTC.

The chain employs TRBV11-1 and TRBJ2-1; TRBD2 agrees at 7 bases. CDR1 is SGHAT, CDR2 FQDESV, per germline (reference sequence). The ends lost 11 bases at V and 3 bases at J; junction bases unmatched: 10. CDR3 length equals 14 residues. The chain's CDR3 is CAPFGGGLYNEQFF. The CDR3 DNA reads TGTGCCCCATTTGGGGGAGGGCTCTACAATGAGCAGTTCTTC.

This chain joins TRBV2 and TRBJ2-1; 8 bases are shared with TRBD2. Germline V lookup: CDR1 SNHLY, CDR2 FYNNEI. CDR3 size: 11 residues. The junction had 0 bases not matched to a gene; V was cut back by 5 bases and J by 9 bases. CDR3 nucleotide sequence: TGTGCCAGCAGTAGCGGGGGTGAGCAGTTCTTC. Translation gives CASSSGGEQFF. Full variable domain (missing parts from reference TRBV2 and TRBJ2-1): EPEVTQTPSHQVTQMGQEVILRCVPISNHLYFYWYRQILGQKVEFLVSFYNNEISEKSEIFDDQFSVERPDGSNFTLKIRSTKLEDSAMYFCASSSGGEQFFGPGTRLTVL.

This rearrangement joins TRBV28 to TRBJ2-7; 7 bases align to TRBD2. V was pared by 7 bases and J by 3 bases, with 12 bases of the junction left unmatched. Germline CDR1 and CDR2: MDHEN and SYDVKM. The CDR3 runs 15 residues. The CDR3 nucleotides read TGTGCCAGCACCCTGGGGGGGATAGTGATCTACGAGCAGTACTTC. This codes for CASTLGGIVIYEQYF. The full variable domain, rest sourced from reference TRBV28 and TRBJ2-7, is DVKVTQSSRYLVKRTGEKVFLECVQDMDHENMFWYRQDPGLGLRLIYFSYDVKMKEKGDIPEGYSVSREKKERFSLILESASTNQTSMYLCASTLGGIVIYEQYFGPGTRLTVT.

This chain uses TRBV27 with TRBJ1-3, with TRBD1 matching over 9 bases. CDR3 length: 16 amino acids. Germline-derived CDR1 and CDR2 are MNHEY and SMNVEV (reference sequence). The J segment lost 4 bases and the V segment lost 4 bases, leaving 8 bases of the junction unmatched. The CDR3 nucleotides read TGTGCCAGCAGTTCCGGGACAGGGAAAGACGGAAACACCATATATTTT. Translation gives CASSSGTGKDGNTIYF.

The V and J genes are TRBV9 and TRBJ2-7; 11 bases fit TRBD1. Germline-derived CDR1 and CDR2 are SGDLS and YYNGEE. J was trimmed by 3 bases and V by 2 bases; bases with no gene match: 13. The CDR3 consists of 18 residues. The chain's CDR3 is CASSVSGTGGNYYYEQYF. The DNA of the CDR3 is TGTGCCAGCAGCGTTTCCGGGACAGGGGGGAATTATTACTACGAGCAGTACTTC.

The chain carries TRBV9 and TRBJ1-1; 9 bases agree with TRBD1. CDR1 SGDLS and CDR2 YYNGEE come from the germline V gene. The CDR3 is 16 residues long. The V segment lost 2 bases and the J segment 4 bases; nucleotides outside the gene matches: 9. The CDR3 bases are TGTGCCAGCAGCGTGTCGGGACAGGGAGGGGCCACTGAAGCTTTCTTT. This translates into CASSVSGQGGATEAFF.

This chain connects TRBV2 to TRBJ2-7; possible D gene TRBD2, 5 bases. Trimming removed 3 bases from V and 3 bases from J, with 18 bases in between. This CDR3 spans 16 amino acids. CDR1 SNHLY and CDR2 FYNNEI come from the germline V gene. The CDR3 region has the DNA TGTGCCAGCAGTGAGCTAGGCGGACGAGGGAGCTACGAGCAGTACTTC. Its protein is CASSELGGRGSYEQYF.

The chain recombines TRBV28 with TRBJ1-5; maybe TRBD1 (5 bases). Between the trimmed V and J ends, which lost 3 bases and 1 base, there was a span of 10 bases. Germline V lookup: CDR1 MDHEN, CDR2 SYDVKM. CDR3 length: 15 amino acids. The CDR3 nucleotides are TGTGCCAGCAGTTTGGGGCAGGGAAGCAATCAGCCCCAGCATTTT. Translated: CASSLGQGSNQPQHF.

The CDR3, as DNA: TGTGCCAGCAGCCCAGGGGATCGTCATGGCTACACCTTC. Protein: CASSPGDRHGYTF. This chain links TRBV6-5 with TRBJ1-2, with a weak D call TRBD1 (6 bases). Trimming cost V 6 bases and J 6 bases, with 14 bases left between them. Germline loops: CDR1 MNHEY, CDR2 SVGAGI. The length of the CDR3 is 13 residues.

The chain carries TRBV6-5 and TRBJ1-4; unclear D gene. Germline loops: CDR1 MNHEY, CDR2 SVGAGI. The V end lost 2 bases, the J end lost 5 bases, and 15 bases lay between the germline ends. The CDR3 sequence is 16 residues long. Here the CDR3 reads CASSYAFSETNEKLFF. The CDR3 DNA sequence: TGTGCCAGCAGTTACGCGTTTTCAGAGACGAATGAAAAACTGTTTTTT.

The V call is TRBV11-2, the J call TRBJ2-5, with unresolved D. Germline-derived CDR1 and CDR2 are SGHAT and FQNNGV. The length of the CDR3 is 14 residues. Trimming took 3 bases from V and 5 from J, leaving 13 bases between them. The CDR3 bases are TGTGCCAGCAGCTTCGCCGCTTCGCGGGAGACCCAGTACTTC. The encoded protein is CASSFAASRETQYF.

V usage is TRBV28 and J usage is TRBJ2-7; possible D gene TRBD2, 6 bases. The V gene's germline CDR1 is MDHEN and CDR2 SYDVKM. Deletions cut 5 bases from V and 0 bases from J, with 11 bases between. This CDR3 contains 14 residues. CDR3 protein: CASSTGTLSYEQYF. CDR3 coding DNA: TGTGCCAGCAGTACCGGGACTCTCTCCTACGAGCAGTACTTC.

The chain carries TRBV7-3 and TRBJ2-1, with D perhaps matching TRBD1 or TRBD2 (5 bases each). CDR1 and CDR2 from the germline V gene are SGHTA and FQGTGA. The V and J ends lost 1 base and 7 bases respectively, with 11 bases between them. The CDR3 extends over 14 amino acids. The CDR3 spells CASSLNLGRNEQFF. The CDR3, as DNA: TGTGCCAGCAGCTTAAATCTGGGACGAAATGAGCAGTTCTTC.

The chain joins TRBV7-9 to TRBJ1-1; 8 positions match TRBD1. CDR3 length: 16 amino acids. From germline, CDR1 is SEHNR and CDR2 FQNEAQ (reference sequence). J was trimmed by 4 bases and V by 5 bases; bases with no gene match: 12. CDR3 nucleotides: TGTGCCAGCAGCCGTTTGCAGGGGGCGCAGACCACTGAAGCTTTCTTT. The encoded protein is CASSRLQGAQTTEAFF.

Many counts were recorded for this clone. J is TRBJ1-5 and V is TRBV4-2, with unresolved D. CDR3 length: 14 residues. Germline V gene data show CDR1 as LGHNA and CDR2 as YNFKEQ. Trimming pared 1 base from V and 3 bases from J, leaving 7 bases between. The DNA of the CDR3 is TGTGCCAGCAGCCAAGTGGGGAACAATCAGCCCCAGCATTTT. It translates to CASSQVGNNQPQHF.